One and the same sample provided the 10 T cell receptor beta chains below, sequenced in a study of cytomegalovirus exposure and HLA in healthy donors. The data were produced by immunoSEQ multiplex PCR, yet TCRdb's version contains in-frame clones alone and is incomplete. The top ten clones hold roughly 0.96% of a sample with 250,000 to 400,000 clones, 70% to 90% of them seen once. Specimen: PBMCs. These receptors were collected from a young man in good health and CMV-seronegative.

The gene calls are TRBV11-3 and TRBJ2-2; 7 bases are shared with TRBD1. Germline trimming cut 5 bases from V and 6 bases from J; bases unmatched to any gene: 12. Germline V gives CDR1 SGHNT, CDR2 YENEEA. CDR3 length: 16 amino acids. The CDR3: CASSQKQGYYSGELFF. The CDR3 DNA is TGTGCCAGCAGCCAGAAACAGGGGTATTACTCCGGGGAGCTGTTTTTT.

The chain uses TRBV19 and TRBJ2-5; 7 bases match TRBD1. The trim removed 4 bases at V and 6 bases at J, leaving 5 bases unmatched. CDR1 is LNHDA and CDR2 is SQIVND in the germline V gene (reference sequence). CDR3 length: 13 amino acids. CDR3 DNA sequence: TGTGCCAGTAGTACCCAGGGGGAGCAGACCCAGTACTTC. Protein sequence: CASSTQGEQTQYF. The whole variable domain, filled in from reference TRBV19 and TRBJ2-5, reads DGGITQSPKYLFRKEGQNVTLSCEQNLNHDAMYWYRQDPGQGLRLIYYSQIVNDFQKGDIAEGYSVSREKKESFPLTVTSAQKNPTAFYLCASSTQGEQTQYFGPGTRLLVL.

This rearrangement joins TRBV5-1 to TRBJ1-2; possibly TRBD1 for D (5 bases). The CDR3 is made up of 14 amino acids. The germline V gene encodes CDR1 SGHRS and CDR2 YFSETQ. V was cut by 0 bases and J by 10 bases, with 16 bases left in between. DNA for the CDR3: TGCGCCAGCAGCTTGGGTGACAGTAAGTCTTCCTACACCTTC. Its translation: CASSLGDSKSSYTF.

This chain connects TRBV18 to TRBJ2-6; TRBD2 is a possible D gene (6 bases). The CDR3 covers 19 residues. CDR1 is KGHSH, CDR2 LQKENI, per germline. Trimming shortened V by 1 base and J by 2 bases, and 18 bases separated the two germline ends. In nucleotides, the CDR3 is TGTGCCAGCTCACCACAGAGGAGGGCAGGGAGTACTGGGGCCAACGTCCTGACTTTC. Its translation is CASSPQRRAGSTGANVLTF.

CDR3 bases: TGTGCCAGCAGTTACGGGACAGGGGGCTGCGAAAAACTGTTTTTT. Translation: CASSYGTGGCEKLFF. The chain couples TRBV6-7 to TRBJ1-4; 12 nucleotides align to TRBD1. TRBV6-7 is an ORF, and what it does is uncertain. The J segment lost 8 bases and the V segment lost 2 bases, leaving 3 bases of the junction unmatched. This CDR3 contains 15 residues.

This clone was seen a handful of times. The V gene is TRBV7-2, the J gene TRBJ2-7; the D gene is possibly TRBD2 (7 bases). Germline CDR1 and CDR2: SGHTA and FQGNSA. The V end was cut by 1 base, the J end by 6 bases, with 16 bases between. The CDR3 loop spans 15 amino acids. In nucleotides, the CDR3 is TGTGCCAGCAGCTTAGACCGGGGGGCAACAGCCGAGCAGTACTTC. Its translation is CASSLDRGATAEQYF.

This chain links TRBV5-6 with TRBJ1-5; tentative D call: TRBD1 (6 bases). Germline V lookup: CDR1 SGHDT, CDR2 YYEEEE. This CDR3 comprises 13 residues. Trimming took 4 bases from V and 4 from J, leaving 9 bases between them. CDR3 amino acids: CASSRDTNQPQHF. For the CDR3, the DNA is TGTGCCAGCAGCCGGGACACTAATCAGCCCCAGCATTTT.

The chain recombines TRBV7-9 with TRBJ1-2, with 8 bases lining up with TRBD1. Germline-derived CDR1 and CDR2 are SEHNR and FQNEAQ (reference sequence). Unmatched junction bases numbered 4, after V lost 1 base and J lost 0 bases. This CDR3 region has 16 residues. The CDR3 DNA follows: TGTGCCAGCAGCTTAGGTGGACAGGGAGCTAACTATGGCTACACCTTC. This translates into CASSLGGQGANYGYTF.

This clone has a single count. The chain joins TRBV10-3 to TRBJ2-7; 9 nucleotides agree with TRBD1. The CDR3 covers 15 residues. After removal of 0 bases from V and 5 bases from J, the junction contained 5 bases not matched to a gene. The V gene's germline CDR1 is ENHRY and CDR2 SYGVKD. The CDR3 spells CAISESGQGGDEQYF. In DNA, the CDR3 is TGTGCCATCAGTGAGTCGGGACAGGGAGGCGACGAGCAGTACTTC.

The V call is TRBV20-1, the J call TRBJ2-7, with D uncertain. Trimming pared 2 bases from V and 4 bases from J, leaving 6 bases between. Germline CDR1 DFQATT, CDR2 SNEGSKA (reference sequence). There are 11 residues in the CDR3. The CDR3 is CSARQAYEQYF. Written as DNA, the CDR3 is TGCAGTGCTAGACAGGCTTACGAGCAGTACTTC.